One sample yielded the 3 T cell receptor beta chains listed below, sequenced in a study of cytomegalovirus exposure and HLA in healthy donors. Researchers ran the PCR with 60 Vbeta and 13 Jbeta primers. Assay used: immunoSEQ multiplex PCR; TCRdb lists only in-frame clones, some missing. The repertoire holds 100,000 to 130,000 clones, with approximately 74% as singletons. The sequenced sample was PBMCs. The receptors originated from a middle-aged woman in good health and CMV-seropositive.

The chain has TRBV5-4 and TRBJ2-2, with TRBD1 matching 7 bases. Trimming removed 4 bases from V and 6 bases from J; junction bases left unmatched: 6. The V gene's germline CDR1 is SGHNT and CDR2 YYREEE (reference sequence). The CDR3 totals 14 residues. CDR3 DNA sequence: TGTGCCAGCAGCGCCAGACAGGGTCCCGGGGAGCTGTTTTTT. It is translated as CASSARQGPGELFF. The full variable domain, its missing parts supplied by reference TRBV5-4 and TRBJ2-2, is ETGVTQSPTHLIKTRGQQVTLRCSSQSGHNTVSWYQQALGQGPQFIFQYYREEENGRGNFPPRFSGLQFPNYSSELNVNALELDDSALYLCASSARQGPGELFFGEGSRLTVL.

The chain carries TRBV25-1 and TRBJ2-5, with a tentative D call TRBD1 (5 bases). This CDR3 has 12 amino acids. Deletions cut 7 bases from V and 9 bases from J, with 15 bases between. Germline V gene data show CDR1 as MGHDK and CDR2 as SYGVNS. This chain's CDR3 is CASTRTIEPQYF. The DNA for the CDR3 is TGTGCCAGCACCCGGACAATTGAACCCCAGTACTTC.

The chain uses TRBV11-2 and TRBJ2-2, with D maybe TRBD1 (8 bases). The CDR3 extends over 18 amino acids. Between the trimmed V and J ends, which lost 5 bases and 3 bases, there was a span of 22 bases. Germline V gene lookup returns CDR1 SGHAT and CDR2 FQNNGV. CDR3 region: CASSAGQAFREDTGELFF. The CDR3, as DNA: TGTGCCAGCAGCGCGGGACAGGCTTTCCGGGAGGACACCGGGGAGCTGTTTTTT. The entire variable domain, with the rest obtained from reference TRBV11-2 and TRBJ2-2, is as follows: EAGVAQSPRYKIIEKRQSVAFWCNPISGHATLYWYQQILGQGPKLLIQFQNNGVVDDSQLPKDRFSAERLKGVDSTLKIQPAKLEDSAVYLCASSAGQAFREDTGELFFGEGSRLTVL.